The rows below give T cell receptor beta chains drawn from one sample of a study of regulatory T cells in long-lasting Graves disease. MiXCR, run by TCRdb on the multiplex PCR reads, gives a single entry per CDR3 protein. Of hundreds of thousands of distinct CDR3 sequences in the sample, around 15% are singletons; the top ten hold 18%. This sample also appeared in a second study, on T cells in Graves' hyperthyroidism and ophthalmopathy.

The sequences come from peripheral blood mononuclear cells (PBMCs), collected at new diagnosis, from a patient treated with antithyroid drugs. These receptors all come from a woman between 25 and 40 years old with Graves disease. The CDR3 runs from the conserved cysteine through the conserved F or W. D genes are given only for firm matches. Clone size, where shown, is once, few, many, or a class for clones that have expanded.

V gene,J gene,clone size,D gene,CDR3 protein,CDR3 DNA
TRBV20-1,TRBJ1-1,many,-,CSADHREVAFF,TGCAGTGCGGATCATAGAGAGGTAGCTTTCTTT
TRBV6-5,TRBJ2-3,many,TRBD2,CASSWGLAGPTDTQYF,TGTGCCAGCAGTTGGGGACTAGCGGGCCCCACAGATACGCAGTATTTT
TRBV7-2,TRBJ1-6,many,TRBD1,CASSTRQGSDSPLHF,TGTGCCAGCAGCACACGACAGGGTTCGGATTCACCCCTCCACTTT
TRBV24-1,TRBJ1-2,many,-,CATSDQSNYGYTF,TGTGCCACCAGTGACCAGAGTAACTATGGCTACACCTTC
TRBV2,TRBJ1-2,few,-,CASSEWEDYGYTF,TGTGCCAGCAGTGAATGGGAGGACTATGGCTACACCTTC
TRBV18,TRBJ2-5,few,-,CASSPPTERETQYF,TGTGCCAGCTCACCACCTACTGAGAGAGAGACCCAGTACTTC
TRBV20-1,TRBJ2-7,few,-,CSARFLGPGEQYF,TGCAGTGCTAGGTTCCTGGGACCGGGGGAGCAGTACTTC
TRBV14,TRBJ1-4,-,-,CASSHLKRPGEDGKLFF,TGTGCCAGCAGCCATCTAAAGCGGCCGGGCGAAGATGGAAAACTGTTTTTT
TRBV19,TRBJ1-5,many,-,CASSSTAHSNQPQHF,TGTGCCAGTAGTAGTACTGCACATAGCAATCAGCCCCAGCATTTT
TRBV27,TRBJ2-2,few,-,CASSLSNRELFF,TGTGCCAGCAGTTTATCGAATAGGGAGCTGTTTTTT
TRBV18,TRBJ1-1,many,-,CASSPHEGWNTEAFF,TGTGCCAGCTCACCACACGAGGGGTGGAACACTGAAGCTTTCTTT
TRBV20-1,TRBJ2-3,few,-,CSARAYLAETGDTQYF,TGCAGTGCTAGAGCCTACTTAGCGGAAACGGGAGATACGCAGTATTTT
TRBV28,TRBJ2-3,many,TRBD2,CASSLSPGTNTQYF,TGTGCCAGCAGTTTATCCCCCGGGACTAATACGCAGTATTTT
TRBV6-1,TRBJ2-3,-,-,CASSVSRGGTDTQYF,TGTGCCAGCAGCGTTTCTAGGGGGGGCACAGATACGCAGTATTTT
TRBV24-1,TRBJ2-3,many,-,CATSDLKTTGTADTQYF,TGTGCCACCAGTGATTTGAAGACGACAGGTACCGCAGATACGCAGTATTTT
TRBV20-1,TRBJ2-5,many,-,CSATDGEETQYF,TGCAGTGCCACTGACGGGGAAGAGACCCAGTACTTC